This TCR beta chain was captured by sequencing in a study of shared T cell receptors in the human thymus. The V segment lost 1 base and the J segment 2 bases; nucleotides outside the gene matches: 2. Germline V gene lookup returns CDR1 LGHNA and CDR2 YSLEER. This CDR3 region has 15 residues. Some clones are missing from TCRdb's copy, which holds only in-frame ones; the method was immunoSEQ multiplex PCR. The table has some 660,000 clones, roughly 86% seen once. These data were also reused for a study on human thymus T cells. That paper adds: Donor material was obtained from healthy Finnish infants undergoing corrective surgery for congenital heart defects. Thymus specimens were resections from corrective heart surgery. Both thymic and peripheral blood repertoires showed apparently biased V and J usage. Related work found strong thymic repertoire overlap between unrelated individuals.

The TCR originated in a boy younger than two with a congenital heart defect. Sequencing was performed on thymocytes. This chain links TRBV4-3 with TRBJ2-3, with 8 bases that match TRBD1. The CDR3 sequence: CASSQATGDTDTQYF. CDR3 sequence (DNA): TGCGCCAGCAGCCAAGCGACAGGGGACACAGATACGCAGTATTTT.